These 32 T cell receptor beta chains came from one sample sequenced in a study of blood T cell repertoires in COVID-19. Profiling relied on immunoSEQ multiplex PCR, and the TCRdb table lists in-frame clones only, not all of them. The repertoire holds about 200,000 clones, with roughly nine tenths as singletons. Sequences were obtained from PBMCs or T cells enriched from blood (not recorded which). Receptor source: a woman in her thirties with acute COVID-19.

The chain is built from TRBV7-3 and TRBJ2-7; TRBD1 aligns across 8 bases. The CDR3 is 14 amino acids. Looked up from germline, CDR1 is SGHTA and CDR2 is FQGTGA. Unmatched junction bases numbered 3, after V lost 5 bases and J lost 0 bases. CDR3 protein: CASSPDRGSYEQYF. The CDR3 coding sequence is TGTGCCAGCAGCCCTGACAGGGGCTCCTACGAGCAGTACTTC.

The gene calls are TRBV7-6 and TRBJ2-6; 7 bases align to TRBD2. CDR3 length: 15 amino acids. Per the germline V gene, CDR1 is SGHVS and CDR2 is FNYEAQ. The V and J ends lost 6 bases and 2 bases, in that order; junction bases with no gene match: 4. The CDR3 nucleotides are TGTGCCAGCAGTTCGGGAGGACCTGGGGCCAACGTCCTGACTTTC. It translates to CASSSGGPGANVLTF. Together with reference TRBV7-6 and TRBJ2-6, the CDR3 gives the full variable domain: GAGVSQSPRYKVTKRGQDVALRCDPISGHVSLYWYRQALGQGPEFLTYFNYEAQQDKSGLPNDRFSAERPEGSISTLTIQRTEQRDSAMYRCASSSGGPGANVLTFGAGSRLTVL.

This chain connects TRBV19 to TRBJ1-2; perhaps TRBD1 as D (6 bases). This CDR3 spans 14 amino acids. The V end was cut by 4 bases, the J end by 0 bases, with 9 bases between. Germline CDR1 reads LNHDA; CDR2 reads SQIVND (reference sequence). The CDR3 DNA sequence: TGTGCCAGTAGTAAGGGGACATCTAACTATGGCTACACCTTC. Translating gives CASSKGTSNYGYTF.

The V gene is TRBV5-1, the J gene TRBJ1-4; D unclear. In germline, CDR1 is SGHRS, CDR2 YFSETQ. CDR3 length: 16 amino acids. V lost 0 bases and J 2 bases, leaving 11 bases between the germline ends. CDR3 in amino acids: CASSLGQVGTNEKLFF. In DNA form, the CDR3 reads TGCGCCAGCAGCTTGGGGCAGGTTGGCACTAATGAAAAACTGTTTTTT.

The genes are TRBV9 and TRBJ2-3; D uncertain. The germline V gene encodes CDR1 SGDLS and CDR2 YYNGEE. V was shortened by 4 bases and J by 6 bases, with 9 bases between the two germline ends. The CDR3 has 12 residues. The chain's CDR3 is CASSLSGDTQYF. In DNA form, the CDR3 reads TGTGCCAGCAGCCTATCCGGGGATACGCAGTATTTT.

The chain recombines TRBV28 with TRBJ2-7; D possibly corresponds to TRBD2 (5 bases). This CDR3 has 15 residues. CDR1 and CDR2 from the germline V gene are MDHEN and SYDVKM. The germline V and J ends were trimmed by 7 bases and 0 bases, with 16 bases remaining between them. CDR3 residues: CASNFDGKSSYEQYF. For the CDR3, the DNA is TGTGCCAGCAACTTCGACGGGAAAAGCTCCTACGAGCAGTACTTC.

This sequence joins TRBV9 and TRBJ2-1, with D uncertain. The CDR3 consists of 13 residues. CDR1 SGDLS and CDR2 YYNGEE come from the germline V gene. The V and J ends lost 4 bases and 8 bases respectively, with 13 bases between them. DNA for the CDR3: TGTGCCAGCAGCCCACTAAATGCGGATGAGCAGTTCTTC. This sequence encodes CASSPLNADEQFF.

V usage is TRBV27 and J usage is TRBJ1-1, with 7 bases that match TRBD1. Germline assignment: CDR1 MNHEY and CDR2 SMNVEV (reference sequence). Trimming removed 3 bases from V and 5 bases from J; junction bases left unmatched: 6. The CDR3 is made up of 14 amino acids. DNA for the CDR3: TGTGCCAGCAGTTTCCGCGCAGGGGGGACTGAAGCTTTCTTT. Translation: CASSFRAGGTEAFF.

The count of this clone is one. V gene TRBV9 combines with J gene TRBJ2-2, with D uncertain. Deletions cut 0 bases from V and 5 bases from J, with 14 bases between. Germline-derived CDR1 and CDR2 are SGDLS and YYNGEE. CDR3 length: 16 residues. The CDR3 is CASSVARLENTGELFF. The DNA of the CDR3 is TGTGCCAGCAGCGTAGCTCGGCTAGAGAATACCGGGGAGCTGTTTTTT.

The chain links TRBV19 to TRBJ1-3, with D perhaps matching TRBD1 (5 bases). V was trimmed by 5 bases and J by 2 bases, leaving 13 bases between them. This CDR3 is 15 amino acids long. Looked up from germline, CDR1 is LNHDA and CDR2 is SQIVND (reference sequence). The CDR3 loop is CASSERGRAGNTIYF. CDR3 bases: TGTGCCAGTAGTGAGAGAGGCAGGGCTGGAAACACCATATATTTT.

This chain links TRBV30 with TRBJ1-6, with 8 positions matching TRBD1. The CDR3 totals 15 residues. V was clipped by 5 bases and J by 8 bases; unmatched bases: 11. Germline V gene lookup returns CDR1 GTSNPN and CDR2 SVGIG (reference sequence). Here the CDR3 DNA reads TGTGCCTGGGGCCCACGGGACAGGTGGGATTCACCCCTCCACTTT. This encodes CAWGPRDRWDSPLHF.

V usage is TRBV7-9 and J usage is TRBJ1-4, with 7 bases that match TRBD1. V was pared by 3 bases and J by 3 bases, with 10 bases of the junction left unmatched. CDR3 length: 17 amino acids. CDR1 and CDR2 from the germline V gene are SEHNR and FQNEAQ (reference sequence). The CDR3 protein is CASSFSAGGNANEKLFF. CDR3 bases: TGTGCCAGCAGCTTTTCGGCAGGGGGGAACGCTAATGAAAAACTGTTTTTT.

This clone was observed a handful of times. The V and J genes are TRBV7-6 and TRBJ1-1; no firm D call. Trimming took 1 base from V and 0 from J, leaving 6 bases between them. This CDR3 is built from 14 residues. Germline assignment: CDR1 SGHVS and CDR2 FNYEAQ. This chain's CDR3 is CASSLGTLNTEAFF. The CDR3 region has the DNA TGTGCCAGCAGCTTAGGGACTTTGAACACTGAAGCTTTCTTT.

The rearrangement links TRBV30 to TRBJ2-1; D is possibly TRBD1 (6 bases). V was shortened by 3 bases and J by 0 bases, with 15 bases between the two germline ends. Per germline, CDR1 GTSNPN and CDR2 SVGIG (reference sequence). This CDR3 has 16 amino acids. Here the CDR3 DNA reads TGTGCCTGGAGGGCCACCGGGACACGCTCCTACAATGAGCAGTTCTTC. Translation gives CAWRATGTRSYNEQFF.

The sample holds one count of this clone. The chain combines TRBV6-2 or TRBV6-3 with TRBJ2-7, with 9 positions matching TRBD2. The trim removed 2 bases at V and 4 bases at J, leaving 3 bases unmatched. This CDR3 spans 14 amino acids. Per the germline V gene, CDR1 is MNHEY and CDR2 is SVGEGT. The CDR3 spells CASSYLAGRYEQYF. The DNA for the CDR3 is TGTGCCAGCAGTTACCTAGCGGGACGATACGAGCAGTACTTC.

Details on this clone: An end of the junction does not agree with germline; a read error may underlie this. V is TRBV18 and J is TRBJ1-2; D call uncertain. The CDR3 contains 12 residues. The germline V gene encodes CDR1 KGHSH and CDR2 LQKENI. The CDR3 is CASSPWRQSLPF. The CDR3 DNA sequence: TGTGCCAGCTCACCCTGGCGGCAAAGTCTCCCCTTC.

The chain recombines TRBV7-3 with TRBJ2-2, with D possibly TRBD2 on 5 matching bases. Trimming took 2 bases from V and 3 from J, leaving 7 bases between them. CDR3 length: 14 residues. Per the germline V gene, CDR1 is SGHTA and CDR2 is FQGTGA. CDR3 region: CASSLDYYTGELFF. CDR3 DNA: TGTGCCAGCAGCTTAGACTACTACACCGGGGAGCTGTTTTTT.

The chain couples TRBV6-2 or TRBV6-3 to TRBJ2-1, with TRBD2 matching 8 bases. Germline V gene lookup returns CDR1 MNHEY and CDR2 SVGEGT. This CDR3 has 14 amino acids. V lost 6 bases, J lost 3 bases, and 4 bases stayed unmatched. CDR3 loop: CASSGGGNYNEQFF. For the CDR3, the DNA is TGTGCCAGCAGCGGGGGGGGTAACTACAATGAGCAGTTCTTC.

The chain has TRBV6-2 or TRBV6-3 and TRBJ2-1, with 7 bases aligning to TRBD2. The germline V gene encodes CDR1 MNHEY and CDR2 SVGEGT. This CDR3 is 14 amino acids long. Trimming took 2 bases from V and 9 from J; bases not matched to a gene: 7. CDR3 loop: CASSYETSVTEQFF. CDR3 in DNA: TGTGCCAGCAGTTACGAAACTAGCGTCACTGAGCAGTTCTTC.

The CDR3 DNA is TGTGCCAGCAGCAGACAGGTAAAACTGTTTTTT. Protein product: CASSRQVKLFF. The J gene is TRBJ1-4, the V gene TRBV2, with D maybe TRBD1 (6 bases). Germline CDR1 and CDR2: SNHLY and FYNNEI. The CDR3 loop spans 11 amino acids. V was cut by 6 bases and J by 10 bases, with 9 bases left in between.

Here the CDR3 DNA reads TGCGCCAGCAGGATGGGACAGGGGGACTATGGCTACACCTTC. It encodes CASRMGQGDYGYTF. The chain carries TRBV5-1 and TRBJ1-2; 11 nucleotides match TRBD1. The CDR3 is made up of 14 amino acids. V shed 5 bases, J shed 3 bases, and the junction held 3 bases outside the gene matches. Germline V gene data show CDR1 as SGHRS and CDR2 as YFSETQ.

The J gene is TRBJ1-1, the V gene TRBV19; 10 bases match TRBD1. Germline CDR1 LNHDA, CDR2 SQIVND (reference sequence). Unmatched junction bases numbered 9, after V lost 4 bases and J lost 4 bases. The CDR3 is made up of 16 amino acids. The CDR3 DNA reads as TGTGCCAGTAGTACCTTCTTGGACAGGGGGAGCACTGAAGCTTTCTTT. This encodes CASSTFLDRGSTEAFF. Together with reference TRBV19 and TRBJ1-1, the CDR3 gives the full variable domain: DGGITQSPKYLFRKEGQNVTLSCEQNLNHDAMYWYRQDPGQGLRLIYYSQIVNDFQKGDIAEGYSVSREKKESFPLTVTSAQKNPTAFYLCASSTFLDRGSTEAFFGQGTRLTVV.

This chain connects TRBV5-5 to TRBJ1-2; D might be TRBD1 (6 bases). CDR1 and CDR2 (germline): SGHKS, YYEKEE (reference sequence). The CDR3 loop spans 15 amino acids. V gave up 8 bases and J gave up 2 bases, with 19 bases separating them. In DNA, the CDR3 is TGTGCCAGTGACCGGACGGACAGACCAAACTATGGCTACACCTTC. Protein: CASDRTDRPNYGYTF.

The chain couples TRBV5-1 to TRBJ1-6; D not resolved. CDR3 length: 11 amino acids. V lost 1 base and J 11 bases, leaving 4 bases between the germline ends. Germline V gives CDR1 SGHRS, CDR2 YFSETQ. Here the CDR3 DNA reads TGCGCCAGCAGCTTGTCTCCACCCCTCCACTTT. Translated, it gives CASSLSPPLHF.

The rearrangement links TRBV6-5 to TRBJ1-5; maybe TRBD1 (6 bases). Germline loops: CDR1 MNHEY, CDR2 SVGAGI. The CDR3 runs to 15 residues. The germline V and J ends were trimmed by 6 bases and 6 bases, with 18 bases remaining between them. CDR3 nucleotide sequence: TGTGCCAGCAGCCGCGTGGGCGGGGGGCCTCAGCCCCAGCATTTT. Translating gives CASSRVGGGPQPQHF.

The chain couples TRBV11-2 to TRBJ1-2; D is possibly TRBD1 (5 bases). The V and J ends lost 3 bases and 6 bases respectively, with 11 bases between them. Germline assignment: CDR1 SGHAT and CDR2 FQNNGV. The CDR3 length is 13 residues. CDR3 protein: CASSFAGIDGYTF. DNA of the CDR3: TGTGCCAGCAGCTTCGCAGGGATTGATGGCTACACCTTC. The variable domain in full, with the rest retrieved from reference TRBV11-2 and TRBJ1-2, is EAGVAQSPRYKIIEKRQSVAFWCNPISGHATLYWYQQILGQGPKLLIQFQNNGVVDDSQLPKDRFSAERLKGVDSTLKIQPAKLEDSAVYLCASSFAGIDGYTFGSGTRLTVV.

This chain joins TRBV6-5 and TRBJ2-1, with D possibly being TRBD1 (5 bases). Germline assignment: CDR1 MNHEY and CDR2 SVGAGI. Trimming removed 0 bases from V and 0 bases from J, with 9 bases in between. CDR3 size: 16 residues. The CDR3 reads CASSYSDTNSYNEQFF. The CDR3 DNA sequence: TGTGCCAGCAGTTACTCGGACACAAACTCCTACAATGAGCAGTTCTTC.

This chain uses TRBV24-1 with TRBJ2-2; D gene ambiguous. CDR3 length equals 14 residues. Germline V gives CDR1 KGHDR, CDR2 SFDVKD. Trimming shortened V by 11 bases and J by 6 bases, and 18 bases separated the two germline ends. The CDR3 DNA follows: TGTGCCAGTAGCTCTACTTTTTTATCCGGGGAGCTGTTTTTT. Translation gives CASSSTFLSGELFF.

V usage is TRBV27 and J usage is TRBJ2-1, with 12 bases lining up with TRBD1. The germline V gene encodes CDR1 MNHEY and CDR2 SMNVEV (reference sequence). Trimming cost V 5 bases and J 10 bases; bases outside gene matches: 6. The CDR3 spans 14 residues. CDR3 DNA sequence: TGTGCCAGCAGTCCCCCGGGGACAGGGGGCGAGCAGTTCTTC. Translated, it gives CASSPPGTGGEQFF.

The V gene is TRBV7-2, the J gene TRBJ2-7; possible D gene TRBD1, 6 bases. The germline V and J ends were trimmed by 1 base and 2 bases, with 12 bases remaining between them. This CDR3 region has 15 residues. Looked up from germline, CDR1 is SGHTA and CDR2 is FQGNSA. The CDR3 here is CASSLVVNRAYEQYF. For the CDR3, the DNA is TGTGCCAGCAGCTTAGTAGTGAACAGGGCCTACGAGCAGTACTTC.

The genes are TRBV5-4 and TRBJ2-4; D call uncertain. The CDR3 runs 12 residues. Germline lookup yields CDR1 SGHNT and CDR2 YYREEE (reference sequence). V was pared by 3 bases and J by 6 bases, with 7 bases between. CDR3 region: CASSSPGNIQYF. The CDR3 nucleotides are TGTGCCAGCAGCTCCCCAGGAAACATTCAGTACTTC. Using reference TRBV5-4 and TRBJ2-4 for the parts outside the CDR3, the full variable domain is ETGVTQSPTHLIKTRGQQVTLRCSSQSGHNTVSWYQQALGQGPQFIFQYYREEENGRGNFPPRFSGLQFPNYSSELNVNALELDDSALYLCASSSPGNIQYFGAGTRLSVL.

This clone appeared a few times. This chain joins TRBV5-6 and TRBJ2-7; 7 nucleotides line up with TRBD1. The CDR3 is made up of 14 amino acids. Germline CDR1 reads SGHDT; CDR2 reads YYEEEE. Trimming cost V 0 bases and J 4 bases; bases outside gene matches: 4. CDR3 sequence reads: CASSLGQGIYEQYF. CDR3 DNA: TGTGCCAGCAGCTTGGGACAGGGTATATACGAGCAGTACTTC.